These 24 T cell receptor beta chains came from one sample sequenced in a study of T-cell reconstitution after alpha-beta-depleted transplantation in children. Unique molecular identifiers were incorporated when the TCRbeta library was constructed. Via MiXCR, TCRdb re-called the PCR reads, giving one row per CDR3 protein. Here the sample spans over 450,000 distinct CDR3 sequences, roughly a tenth being singletons. The input for sequencing was PBMCs, taken before TCRalphabeta/CD19-depleted stem cell transplant. The receptors were gathered from a child under 10 years old with inherited bone marrow failure, due to receive a stem cell transplant.

This clonotype was found a few times. The chain employs TRBV15 and TRBJ2-1; 14 bases match TRBD2. Looked up from germline, CDR1 is LNHNV and CDR2 is YYDKDF (reference sequence). The CDR3 is 18 amino acids. V shed 1 base, J shed 7 bases, and the junction held 9 bases outside the gene matches. The CDR3 nucleotides read TGTGCCACCAGCAGAGGACTAGCGGGAGGGCCTCAGGTAAATGAGCAGTTCTTC. It specifies CATSRGLAGGPQVNEQFF.

The rearrangement uses TRBV12-3 or TRBV12-4 and TRBJ2-7, with D unclear. CDR3 length: 13 residues. The germline V and J ends were trimmed by 11 bases and 2 bases, with 16 bases remaining between them. The CDR3 DNA follows: TGTGCCTGCTGCCGACGGCCCCCCTACGAGCAGTACTTC. It encodes CACCRRPPYEQYF.

This clonotype was seen ten or more times. J is TRBJ2-3 and V is TRBV12-3 or TRBV12-4; D uncertain. V was trimmed by 3 bases and J by 4 bases, leaving 17 bases between them. This CDR3 has 16 amino acids. The CDR3 DNA is TGTGCCAGCAGTTTCGGGCTCCTTCAAGGCCCAGATACGCAGTATTTT. Protein: CASSFGLLQGPDTQYF.

This clonotype has ten or more counts. The gene calls are TRBV14 and TRBJ2-2, with 9 bases that match TRBD1. With 2 bases clipped from V and 4 bases from J, the junction kept 5 bases outside the gene matches. The CDR3 covers 16 residues. Germline V gives CDR1 SGHDN, CDR2 FVKESK. CDR3 residues: CASSQSGQGRTGELFF. CDR3 in DNA: TGTGCCAGCAGCCAATCCGGACAGGGGCGCACCGGGGAGCTGTTTTTT. The whole variable domain, remainder taken from reference TRBV14 and TRBJ2-2, is EAGVTQFPSHSVIEKGQTVTLRCDPISGHDNLYWYRRVMGKEIKFLLHFVKESKQDESGMPNNRFLAERTGGTYSTLKVQPAELEDSGVYFCASSQSGQGRTGELFFGEGSRLTVL.

This clonotype was picked up many times. The V and J genes are TRBV5-4 and TRBJ2-7; D is perhaps TRBD1 (5 bases). The CDR3 spans 17 residues. Germline values: CDR1 SGHNT, CDR2 YYREEE (reference sequence). V was trimmed by 0 bases and J by 3 bases, leaving 19 bases between them. The CDR3 sequence: CASSLDRGHLENYEQYF. CDR3 DNA: TGTGCCAGCAGCTTGGACAGAGGACATTTGGAGAACTACGAGCAGTACTTC.

This clonotype was counted ten times or more. V usage is TRBV6-1 and J usage is TRBJ2-1; either TRBD1 or TRBD2 may supply D (5 bases each). There are 15 residues in the CDR3. Germline V lookup: CDR1 MNHNS, CDR2 SASEGT. The germline V and J ends were trimmed by 6 bases and 3 bases, with 15 bases remaining between them. The CDR3 protein is CASRPSGPLYNEQFF. The CDR3 nucleotides read TGTGCCAGCAGACCGTCGGGACCACTCTACAATGAGCAGTTCTTC.

There are many counts of this clonotype. This chain links TRBV7-2 with TRBJ1-4; D gene uncertain. V gave up 5 bases and J gave up 4 bases, with 11 bases separating them. Germline CDR1 is SGHTA and CDR2 is FQGNSA. The CDR3 is made up of 14 amino acids. In DNA, the CDR3 is TGTGCCAGCAGCCCCGGGCGCATTAATGAAAAACTGTTTTTT. It is translated as CASSPGRINEKLFF.

The rearrangement joins TRBV30 to TRBJ2-2; maybe TRBD1 (6 bases). Looked up from germline, CDR1 is GTSNPN and CDR2 is SVGIG (reference sequence). V shed 0 bases and J shed 0 bases, with 17 bases lying between them. The CDR3 consists of 18 residues. The DNA for the CDR3 is TGTGCCTGGAGTGTACGGGACAATATGCGATCGAACACCGGGGAGCTGTTTTTT. Encoded protein: CAWSVRDNMRSNTGELFF. Full variable domain (remainder filled in from reference TRBV30 and TRBJ2-2): SQTIHQWPATLVQPVGSPLSLECTVEGTSNPNLYWYRQAAGRGLQLLFYSVGIGQISSEVPQNLSASRPQDRQFILSSKKLLLSDSGFYLCAWSVRDNMRSNTGELFFGEGSRLTVL.

Many counts were recorded for this clonotype. V usage is TRBV5-1 and J usage is TRBJ2-7, with a possible D match to TRBD2 (6 bases). The germline V and J ends were trimmed by 7 bases and 4 bases, with 15 bases remaining between them. Germline V lookup: CDR1 SGHRS, CDR2 YFSETQ. The CDR3 runs 13 residues. CDR3 DNA sequence: TGCGCCAGCGGGCGGGACCTAGAATACGAGCAGTACTTC. This sequence encodes CASGRDLEYEQYF.

The V and J genes are TRBV7-8 and TRBJ2-5, with 9 bases that match TRBD2. V dropped 0 bases and J dropped 5; count of bases not matched to a gene: 16. This CDR3 contains 19 residues. Germline lookup yields CDR1 SGHVS and CDR2 FQNEAQ. CDR3 nucleotide sequence: TGTGCCAGCAGCTTAGCGGAGGAGAGTAGCGGGAGAGTCCACGAGACCCAGTACTTC. Residues: CASSLAEESSGRVHETQYF. Looking up the rest from reference TRBV7-8 and TRBJ2-5 gives the full variable domain: GAGVSQSPRYKVAKRGQDVALRCDPISGHVSLFWYQQALGQGPEFLTYFQNEAQLDKSGLPSDRFFAERPEGSVSTLKIQRTQQEDSAVYLCASSLAEESSGRVHETQYFGPGTRLLVL.

This clonotype was counted ten times or more. The gene calls are TRBV12-3 or TRBV12-4 and TRBJ1-5; D unclear. CDR3 length: 14 residues. Trimming shortened V by 7 bases and J by 2 bases, and 12 bases separated the two germline ends. The CDR3 DNA reads TGTGCCAGCATTCGGGGTGGGGGCAATCAGCCCCAGCATTTT. Encoded protein: CASIRGGGNQPQHF.

This clonotype has only a few counts. Mismatch with germline at one junction end may stem from a read error. The chain combines TRBV18 with TRBJ2-1; a possible D gene is TRBD2 (5 bases). Germline V lookup: CDR1 KGHSH, CDR2 LQKENI. CDR3 length: 12 amino acids. CDR3 sequence (DNA): TGTGCCAGCTCACCACGGCGAGACTACCTTAACTTC. Amino acids: CASSPRRDYLNF. Together with reference TRBV18 and TRBJ2-1, the CDR3 gives the full variable domain: NAGVMQNPRHLVRRRGQEARLRCSPMKGHSHVYWYRQLPEEGLKFMVYLQKENIIDESGMPKERFSAEFPKEGPSILRIQQVVRGDSAAYFCASSPRRDYLNFGPGTRLTVL.

This chain uses TRBV7-2 with TRBJ1-1; TRBD1 agrees at 7 bases. With V trimmed by 4 bases and J by 1 base, 12 bases remained unmatched. This CDR3 contains 17 residues. Germline V gene lookup returns CDR1 SGHTA and CDR2 FQGNSA. The CDR3 DNA is TGTGCCAGCAGCTCCAGAAGAGCGGACAGGTCGAACACTGAAGCTTTCTTT. This sequence encodes CASSSRRADRSNTEAFF.

This clonotype was observed many times. The J gene is TRBJ1-3, the V gene TRBV4-3, with TRBD1 matching over 7 bases. Germline V gene sequence: CDR1 LGHNA, CDR2 YSLEER. After removal of 4 bases from V and 4 bases from J, the junction contained 4 bases not matched to a gene. This CDR3 comprises 14 residues. CDR3 region: CASSPGTAGNTIYF. The CDR3 DNA is TGCGCCAGCAGCCCCGGGACAGCCGGAAACACCATATATTTT.

This clonotype was detected a few times. The chain employs TRBV27 and TRBJ2-1; no clear D gene. The V gene's germline CDR1 is MNHEY and CDR2 SMNVEV (reference sequence). CDR3 length equals 13 residues. The V and J ends lost 3 bases and 7 bases respectively, with 10 bases between them. This chain's CDR3 is CASSFDSQNEQFF. The DNA of the CDR3 is TGTGCCAGCAGTTTCGACTCTCAAAATGAGCAGTTCTTC.

Many counts were recorded for this clonotype. This chain links TRBV12-3 or TRBV12-4 with TRBJ2-3, with D perhaps given as TRBD1 or TRBD2 (5 bases each). Deletions cut 7 bases from V and 2 bases from J, with 19 bases between. The CDR3 is 16 amino acids. CDR3 sequence: CASTLTGTINTDTQYF. CDR3 sequence (DNA): TGTGCCAGCACCCTCACCGGGACCATCAACACAGATACGCAGTATTTT.

At least ten counts were recorded for this clonotype. CDR3 region: CASSSRSSGANVLTF. The CDR3 DNA sequence: TGTGCCAGCAGCTCCCGGAGCTCTGGGGCCAACGTCCTGACTTTC. The chain employs TRBV9 and TRBJ2-6, with D unresolved. V shed 4 bases and J shed 0 bases, with 8 bases lying between them. Germline V gene data show CDR1 as SGDLS and CDR2 as YYNGEE. This CDR3 has 15 residues.

This clonotype has ten or more counts. The chain has TRBV12-3 or TRBV12-4 and TRBJ2-5; 11 nucleotides match TRBD2. Germline trimming cut 6 bases from V and 5 bases from J; bases unmatched to any gene: 8. CDR3 length equals 15 residues. CDR3 DNA sequence: TGTGCCAGCAGGCGCAAACTAGCGGGAGAGGAGACCCAGTACTTC. It yields the protein CASRRKLAGEETQYF.

This clonotype occurred many times. The chain is built from TRBV28 and TRBJ1-1, with 7 bases aligning to TRBD1. Trimming at V came to 3 bases and at J to 3 bases, leaving 13 bases not matched to a gene. Germline CDR1 reads MDHEN; CDR2 reads SYDVKM. The CDR3 length is 17 residues. CDR3 sequence reads: CASSFRGGGKVDTEAFF. In nucleotides, the CDR3 is TGTGCCAGCAGTTTCAGGGGGGGTGGAAAGGTTGACACTGAAGCTTTCTTT.

This clonotype was recorded many times. The V and J genes are TRBV28 and TRBJ2-1, with D perhaps assigned TRBD1 or TRBD2 (7 bases each). V was shortened by 5 bases and J by 6 bases, with 20 bases between the two germline ends. The CDR3 extends over 16 amino acids. Germline lookup yields CDR1 MDHEN and CDR2 SYDVKM. In nucleotides, the CDR3 is TGTGCCAGCAGTCCCACAGGGGCGGGAGATCCCAATGAGCAGTTCTTC. Translation gives CASSPTGAGDPNEQFF. Complete variable domain (other parts from reference TRBV28 and TRBJ2-1): DVKVTQSSRYLVKRTGEKVFLECVQDMDHENMFWYRQDPGLGLRLIYFSYDVKMKEKGDIPEGYSVSREKKERFSLILESASTNQTSMYLCASSPTGAGDPNEQFFGPGTRLTVL.

This clonotype was counted a few times. V usage is TRBV20-1 and J usage is TRBJ2-6, with 12 bases that match TRBD2. V trimming: 0 bases; J trimming: 2 bases; junction bases outside the gene matches: 2. CDR1 is DFQATT, CDR2 SNEGSKA, per germline (reference sequence). The CDR3 spans 17 residues. CDR3 sequence: CSARDTSGRPGANVLTF. The CDR3 DNA reads as TGCAGTGCTAGAGACACTAGCGGGAGGCCTGGGGCCAACGTCCTGACTTTC.

At least ten counts were recorded for this clonotype. J is TRBJ2-5 and V is TRBV7-8, with 10 nucleotides matching TRBD2. With 2 bases clipped from V and 0 bases from J, the junction kept 15 bases outside the gene matches. Germline loops: CDR1 SGHVS, CDR2 FQNEAQ. The CDR3 consists of 20 residues. The CDR3 region has the DNA TGTGCCAGCAGCTTACCGGGCTCAGGGCCCCTAGCGGGGGACCAAGAGACCCAGTACTTC. Translating gives CASSLPGSGPLAGDQETQYF.

This rearrangement joins TRBV7-2 to TRBJ2-3; D perhaps matches TRBD2 (5 bases). From germline, CDR1 is SGHTA and CDR2 FQGNSA. With 5 bases removed from V and 10 bases from J, the gap between germline ends came to 10 bases. The CDR3 is made up of 11 amino acids. The CDR3 loop is CASSRGMAQYF. CDR3 DNA sequence: TGTGCCAGCAGCCGGGGTATGGCGCAGTATTTT.

In regard to this clonotype: With a much larger clone just one base away, this may be a read error. The V and J genes are TRBV4-1 and TRBJ2-7; 7 bases align to TRBD1. The CDR3 runs 15 residues. Germline CDR1 reads MGHRA; CDR2 reads YSYEKL. In nucleotides, the CDR3 is TGCGCCAGCAGCCAGGCTGGGACAGCCTCCTACCAGCAGTACTTC. It specifies CASSQAGTASYQQYF.